The rows below give T cell receptor beta chains drawn from one sample of a study of T cells in Graves' hyperthyroidism and ophthalmopathy. TCRdb passed the multiplex PCR reads through MiXCR, listing each CDR3 protein once. The repertoire consists of about 550,000 distinct CDR3 sequences, with around 20% occurring once and the leading ten covering more than 20%. What was sequenced was blood. Receptor source: a man between 18 and 35 years old with Graves' hyperthyroidism. Each CDR3 is given with its conserved first and last residue. D genes are given only for firm matches. Not every row has a clone size; where given, it reads once, few, many or a size class.

TRBJ2-7 | few | TRBV3-1 | TRBD1 | CASTGTGPLEQYF | TGTGCCAGCACCGGGACAGGGCCTCTCGAGCAGTACTTC
TRBJ1-2 | many | TRBV12-3/TRBV12-4 | NA | CASSLAYYGYTF | TGTGCCAGCAGTTTAGCCTACTATGGCTACACCTTC
TRBJ2-7 | NA | TRBV19 | NA | CASSSRTTYERYF | TGTGCCAGTAGTTCCCGGACCACGTACGAGCGGTACTTC
TRBJ2-7 | NA | TRBV7-6 | NA | CASSYDPYEQYF | TGTGCCAGCAGCTACGACCCCTACGAGCAGTACTTC
TRBJ2-7 | many | TRBV6-1 | NA | CASSPSLPYEQYF | TGTGCCAGCAGTCCCTCTCTCCCCTACGAGCAGTACTTC
TRBJ2-7 | many | TRBV14 | NA | CASSQGGMRSYEQYF | TGTGCCAGCAGCCAAGGGGGGATGAGGTCCTACGAGCAGTACTTC
TRBJ1-5 | many | TRBV19 | NA | CASSYPLAGRGVIQPQHF | TGTGCCAGTAGCTACCCACTGGCGGGTAGGGGCGTAATTCAGCCCCAGCATTTT
TRBJ1-2 | NA | TRBV6-2/TRBV6-3 | NA | CASSYPVRGRLGYGYTF | TGTGCCAGCAGTTACCCCGTTCGAGGACGACTGGGCTATGGTTACACCTTC
TRBJ2-7 | NA | TRBV7-2 | TRBD1 | CASSYVRDRAYEQYF | TGTGCCAGCAGCTACGTCCGGGACAGGGCCTACGAGCAGTACTTC
TRBJ1-5 | many | TRBV12-3/TRBV12-4 | NA | CASSFRRAQQPQHF | TGTGCCAGCAGTTTTCGCCGGGCCCAACAGCCCCAGCATTTT
TRBJ2-7 | NA | TRBV15 | NA | CATSGMPGRETYEQYF | TGTGCCACCAGCGGGATGCCGGGACGGGAGACCTACGAGCAGTACTTC
TRBJ2-5 | few | TRBV4-1 | NA | CASSQDPPDAGTQYF | TGCGCCAGCAGCCAAGACCCCCCCGACGCCGGGACCCAGTACTTC
TRBJ1-3 | NA | TRBV12-3/TRBV12-4 | NA | CASSFNRVDTIYF | TGTGCCAGCAGTTTTAACAGGGTAGACACCATATATTTT
TRBJ1-2 | NA | TRBV5-1 | NA | CASSGSLDYGYTF | TGCGCCAGCAGCGGGTCACTTGACTATGGCTACACCTTC
TRBJ2-5 | NA | TRBV11-2 | TRBD2 | CASSSQTSGSVTQYF | TGTGCCAGCAGCTCCCAGACTAGCGGGAGTGTGACCCAGTACTTC
TRBJ2-2 | many | TRBV28 | NA | CASSFSPRGMAGELFF | TGTGCCAGCAGTTTTTCCCCCAGGGGAATGGCCGGGGAGCTGTTTTTT
TRBJ2-7 | many | TRBV2 | NA | CASSEALTLYEQYF | TGTGCCAGCAGTGAAGCGCTTACACTCTACGAGCAGTACTTC
TRBJ1-1 | NA | TRBV6-1 | NA | CASSHDPVQGTEAFF | TGTGCCAGCAGCCACGACCCTGTACAGGGCACTGAAGCTTTCTTT
TRBJ2-7 | many | TRBV7-3 | NA | CASSDSGTTAYKQYF | TGTGCCAGCAGCGACTCCGGGACAACCGCCTACAAGCAGTACTTC
TRBJ1-1 | many | TRBV5-6 | NA | CASSSWDEAFF | TGTGCCAGCAGCTCTTGGGACGAAGCTTTCTTT
TRBJ2-7 | many | TRBV30 | NA | CAWKHGYEQYF | TGTGCCTGGAAACACGGGTACGAGCAGTACTTC
TRBJ1-2 | many | TRBV29-1 | NA | CSVAPESYGYTF | TGCAGCGTGGCACCAGAGAGCTATGGCTACACCTTC
TRBJ1-2 | NA | TRBV6-1 | TRBD1 | CASSEEGQNYGYTF | TGTGCCAGCAGTGAGGAGGGACAGAACTATGGCTACACCTTC
TRBJ1-1 | many | TRBV19 | NA | CASTTDGNTEAFF | TGTGCCAGTACGACGGACGGGAACACTGAAGCTTTCTTT
TRBJ2-2 | NA | TRBV9 | NA | CASSALGSPTVGNTGELFF | TGTGCCAGCAGCGCCTTGGGGTCGCCTACGGTGGGGAACACCGGGGAGCTGTTTTTT
TRBJ2-5 | NA | TRBV28 | NA | CASSRGLQTQYF | TGTGCCAGCAGTCGGGGTCTGCAGACCCAGTACTTC
TRBJ1-5 | many | TRBV6-1 | TRBD1 | CASSVDRGDQPQHF | TGTGCCAGCAGTGTTGACAGGGGGGATCAGCCCCAGCATTTT
TRBJ2-7 | NA | TRBV15 | TRBD1 | CATAVDRSSYEQYF | TGTGCCACCGCAGTGGACAGGAGCTCCTACGAGCAGTACTTC
TRBJ1-2 | NA | TRBV25-1 | NA | CASSDVVGLGFGYTF | TGTGCCAGCAGCGACGTCGTGGGGCTTGGGTTTGGCTACACCTTC
TRBJ1-1 | many | TRBV6-2/TRBV6-3 | NA | CASLNRKNTEAFF | TGTGCCAGTTTAAACCGGAAGAACACTGAAGCTTTCTTT
TRBJ1-5 | many | TRBV20-1 | NA | CSARDLGSWQPQHF | TGCAGTGCTAGAGATCTGGGGTCGTGGCAGCCCCAGCATTTT
TRBJ1-3 | NA | TRBV12-3/TRBV12-4 | NA | CASSFPQWGSGNTIYF | TGTGCCAGCAGTTTCCCCCAATGGGGGTCTGGAAACACCATATATTTT
TRBJ2-7 | few | TRBV5-1 | TRBD2 | CASSPIAGALSYEQYF | TGCGCCAGCAGCCCGATAGCGGGGGCCCTCTCCTACGAGCAGTACTTC
TRBJ2-5 | NA | TRBV6-2/TRBV6-3 | NA | CASRTTAGETQYF | TGTGCCAGCAGGACGACAGCTGGGGAGACCCAGTACTTC
TRBJ1-5 | many | TRBV12-5 | NA | CASGCAPGGGTYSNQPQHF | TGTGCTAGTGGTTGTGCGCCGGGAGGCGGCACCTATAGCAATCAGCCCCAGCATTTT
TRBJ1-1 | many | TRBV12-3/TRBV12-4 | NA | CASRSQVRTEAFF | TGTGCCAGCAGGTCCCAGGTGAGGACTGAAGCTTTCTTT
TRBJ1-1 | many | TRBV12-3/TRBV12-4 | NA | CASSLQGKDTEAFF | TGTGCCAGCAGTTTGCAGGGGAAGGACACTGAAGCTTTCTTT
TRBJ1-1 | many | TRBV5-1 | NA | CASSLAGAGNTEAFF | TGCGCCAGCAGCTTAGCAGGGGCAGGGAACACTGAAGCTTTCTTT
TRBJ1-2 | NA | TRBV9 | TRBD1 | CASSRDRSYYGYTF | TGTGCCAGCAGCCGGGACAGGTCTTACTATGGCTACACCTTC
TRBJ1-1 | few | TRBV28 | TRBD1 | CASRVTGTGGLDTEAFF | TGTGCCAGCAGAGTCACCGGGACAGGGGGCTTAGACACTGAAGCTTTCTTT
TRBJ1-1 | few | TRBV2 | NA | CATFKQGWTEAFF | TGTGCCACCTTTAAGCAAGGTTGGACTGAAGCTTTCTTT
TRBJ2-7 | many | TRBV6-1 | TRBD1 | CASSTGTGNTYEQYF | TGTGCCAGCAGTACAGGGACAGGGAACACCTACGAGCAGTACTTC
TRBJ1-1 | many | TRBV5-1 | NA | CASSSTTGNTEAFF | TGCGCCAGCAGCTCGACTACAGGGAACACTGAAGCTTTCTTT
TRBJ2-7 | NA | TRBV30 | NA | CAGTQSYEQYF | TGTGCCGGGACGCAGTCCTACGAGCAGTACTTC
TRBJ2-2 | many | TRBV2 | NA | CASSEMGLPTGELFF | TGTGCCAGCAGTGAAATGGGCCTACCCACCGGGGAGCTGTTTTTT
TRBJ1-5 | NA | TRBV24-1 | NA | CATSGGTGTDQPQHF | TGTGCCACCAGTGGCGGAACAGGTACGGATCAGCCCCAGCATTTT
TRBJ1-1 | many | TRBV6-5 | NA | CASRPTLIRGGTEAFF | TGTGCCAGCAGACCTACCCTGATCCGGGGGGGGACTGAAGCTTTCTTT
TRBJ1-2 | many | TRBV12-3/TRBV12-4 | TRBD1 | CASSGWPGGGYTF | TGTGCCAGCAGTGGATGGCCAGGGGGAGGCTACACCTTC
TRBJ2-2 | many | TRBV7-6 | NA | CASSLVLGVNTGELFF | TGTGCCAGCAGCTTAGTTTTGGGTGTAAACACCGGGGAGCTGTTTTTT
TRBJ2-7 | NA | TRBV6-1 | NA | CASGGAGPPYEQYF | TGTGCCAGCGGGGGGGCAGGGCCACCCTACGAGCAGTACTTC
TRBJ2-7 | once | TRBV6-5 | NA | CASSSYEQDF | TGTGCCAGCAGTAGCTACGAGCAGGACTTC
TRBJ2-1 | NA | TRBV6-1 | NA | CASRTTGSSSYNEQFF | TGTGCCAGCAGGACCACAGGGTCTAGCTCCTACAATGAGCAGTTCTTC
TRBJ1-5 | NA | TRBV4-2 | NA | CASSQEVGGAGNQPQHF | TGTGCCAGCAGCCAAGAGGTAGGGGGAGCAGGCAATCAGCCCCAGCATTTT
TRBJ2-2 | many | TRBV28 | NA | CASRGRGVGELFF | TGTGCCAGCAGGGGGCGGGGCGTCGGGGAGCTGTTTTTT
TRBJ2-7 | many | TRBV19 | NA | CASSSGRIPNSYEQYF | TGTGCCAGTAGTAGTGGTCGGATCCCCAACTCCTACGAGCAGTACTTC
TRBJ2-5 | many | TRBV20-1 | NA | CSVWRGETQYF | TGCAGTGTATGGAGAGGGGAGACCCAGTACTTC
TRBJ1-2 | NA | TRBV6-1 | NA | CASTHQGGGYTF | TGTGCCAGCACTCACCAGGGAGGTGGCTACACCTTC
TRBJ1-2 | many | TRBV4-1 | NA | CASSQDSNYGYTF | TGCGCCAGCAGCCAAGACAGTAACTATGGCTACACCTTC
TRBJ1-1 | few | TRBV19 | NA | CASSTSLGAFF | TGTGCCAGTAGTACCAGTCTTGGGGCTTTCTTT
TRBJ2-7 | NA | TRBV10-3 | TRBD1 | CAISDPDRGNEQYF | TGTGCCATCAGTGACCCGGACAGGGGTAACGAGCAGTACTTC